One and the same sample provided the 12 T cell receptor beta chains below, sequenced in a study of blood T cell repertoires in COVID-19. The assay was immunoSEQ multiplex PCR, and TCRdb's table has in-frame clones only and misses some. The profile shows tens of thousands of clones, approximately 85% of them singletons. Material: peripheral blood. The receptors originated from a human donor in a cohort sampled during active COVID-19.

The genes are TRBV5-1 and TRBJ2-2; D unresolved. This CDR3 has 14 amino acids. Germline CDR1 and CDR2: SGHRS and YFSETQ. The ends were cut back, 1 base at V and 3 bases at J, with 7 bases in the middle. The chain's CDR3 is CASSLLSHTGELFF. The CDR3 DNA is TGCGCCAGCAGCTTGCTCAGTCACACCGGGGAGCTGTTTTTT.

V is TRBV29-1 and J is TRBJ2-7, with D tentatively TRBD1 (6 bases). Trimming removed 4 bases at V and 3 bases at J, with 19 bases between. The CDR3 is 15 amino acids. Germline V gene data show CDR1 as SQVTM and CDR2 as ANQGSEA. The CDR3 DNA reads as TGCAGCGTTGGGGACCCAGGGAAGGGGGTCTACGAGCAGTACTTC. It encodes CSVGDPGKGVYEQYF.

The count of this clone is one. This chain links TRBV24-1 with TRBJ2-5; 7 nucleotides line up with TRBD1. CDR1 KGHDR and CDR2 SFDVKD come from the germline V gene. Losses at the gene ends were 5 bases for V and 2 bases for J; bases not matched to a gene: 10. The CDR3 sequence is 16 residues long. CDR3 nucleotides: TGTGCCACCAGTGGTTCCGGGACAGAACTTCAAGAGACCCAGTACTTC. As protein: CATSGSGTELQETQYF.

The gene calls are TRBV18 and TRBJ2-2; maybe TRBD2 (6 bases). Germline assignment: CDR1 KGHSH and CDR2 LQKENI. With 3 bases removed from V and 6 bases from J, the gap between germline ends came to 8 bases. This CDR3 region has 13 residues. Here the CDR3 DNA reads TGTGCCAGCTCACCGGGACTTGCCGGGGAGCTGTTTTTT. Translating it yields CASSPGLAGELFF.

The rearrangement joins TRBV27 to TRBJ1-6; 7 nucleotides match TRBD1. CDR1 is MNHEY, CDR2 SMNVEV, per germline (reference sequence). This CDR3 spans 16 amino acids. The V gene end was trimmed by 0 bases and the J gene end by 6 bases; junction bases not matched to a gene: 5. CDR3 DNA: TGTGCCAGCAGTTTATCAATTCCAGGGGGTAATTCACCCCTCCACTTT. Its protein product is CASSLSIPGGNSPLHF.

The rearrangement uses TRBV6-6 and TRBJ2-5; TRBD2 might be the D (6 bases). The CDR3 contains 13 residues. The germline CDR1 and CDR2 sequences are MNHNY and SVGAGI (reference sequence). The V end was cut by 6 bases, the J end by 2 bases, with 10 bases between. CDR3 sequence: CASSRDWQETQYF. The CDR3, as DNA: TGTGCCAGCAGCCGGGACTGGCAAGAGACCCAGTACTTC.

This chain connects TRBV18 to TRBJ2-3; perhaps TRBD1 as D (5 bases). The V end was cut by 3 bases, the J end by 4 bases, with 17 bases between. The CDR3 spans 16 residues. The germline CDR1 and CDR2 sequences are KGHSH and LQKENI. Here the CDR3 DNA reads TGTGCCAGCTCACCGGTCAACGACAGATCCTCAGATACGCAGTATTTT. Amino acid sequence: CASSPVNDRSSDTQYF.

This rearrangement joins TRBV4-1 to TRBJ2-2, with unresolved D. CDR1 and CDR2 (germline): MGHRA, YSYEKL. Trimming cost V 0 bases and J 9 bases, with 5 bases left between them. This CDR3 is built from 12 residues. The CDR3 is CASSQDPRELFF. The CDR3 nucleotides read TGCGCCAGCAGCCAAGATCCCAGGGAGCTGTTTTTT.

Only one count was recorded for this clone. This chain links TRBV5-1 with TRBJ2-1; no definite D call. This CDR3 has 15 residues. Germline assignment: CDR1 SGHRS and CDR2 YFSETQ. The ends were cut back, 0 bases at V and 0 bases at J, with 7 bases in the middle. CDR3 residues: CASSLVSPSYNEQFF. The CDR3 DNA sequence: TGCGCCAGCAGCTTGGTGAGTCCCTCCTACAATGAGCAGTTCTTC.

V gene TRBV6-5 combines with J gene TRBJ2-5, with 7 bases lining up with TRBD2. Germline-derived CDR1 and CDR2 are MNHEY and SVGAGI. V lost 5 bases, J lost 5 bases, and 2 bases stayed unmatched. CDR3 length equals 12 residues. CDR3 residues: CASSRGGETQYF. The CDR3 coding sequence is TGTGCCAGCAGTCGGGGAGGGGAGACCCAGTACTTC.

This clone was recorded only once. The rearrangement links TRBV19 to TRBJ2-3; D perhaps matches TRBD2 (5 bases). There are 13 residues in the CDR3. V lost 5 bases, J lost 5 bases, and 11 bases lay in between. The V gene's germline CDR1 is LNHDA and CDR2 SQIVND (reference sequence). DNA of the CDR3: TGTGCCAGTAGTGGCGGGCGTGGAGATACGCAGTATTTT. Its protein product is CASSGGRGDTQYF.

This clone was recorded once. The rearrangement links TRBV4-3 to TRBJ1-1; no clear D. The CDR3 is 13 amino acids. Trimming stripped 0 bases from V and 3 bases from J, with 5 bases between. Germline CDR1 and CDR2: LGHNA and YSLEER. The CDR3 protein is CASSQDRYTEAFF. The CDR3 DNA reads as TGCGCCAGCAGCCAAGACCGGTACACTGAAGCTTTCTTT.